This T cell receptor (beta chain) was recorded in a study of blood T cells in healthy people across ages. Primers used in a second PCR of about 7 to 12 cycles were a sample-barcoded 5' primer and a J-beta primer mix. Tagging of each cDNA molecule was performed by a template-switch adaptor with 12 random nucleotides. TCRdb called the 5' RACE reads again in MiXCR, with one record for every CDR3 protein. The data contain some 760,000 distinct CDR3 sequences, approximately 25% of them singletons. The V end lost 1 base, the J end lost 7 bases, and 7 bases lay between the germline ends. CDR3 length equals 13 residues. From germline, CDR1 is LNHNV and CDR2 YYDKDF (reference sequence). General study results and limits: Researchers said unsorted PBMCs prevented a conclusive naive versus antigen-experienced comparison. Higher diversity, along with more naive CD4+ cells, distinguished long-lived donors from aged donors.

Regarding this clonotype: Its antigen is currently unknown.

The same sample was also used in a study of T cells of mothers and their children. That investigation notes: With unrelated pairs as the comparison, related mother-child pairs had a slightly higher overlap that was not significant.

The specimen sequenced was blood. The TCR originated in a boy aged 10-17 years in good health. The chain recombines TRBV15 with TRBJ1-4; D gene uncertain. The CDR3 DNA is TGTGCCACCAGCAGAGGACCCGGTGAAAAACTGTTTTTT. Translated: CATSRGPGEKLFF. Combining the CDR3 with reference TRBV15 and TRBJ1-4 gives the whole variable domain DAMVIQNPRYQVTQFGKPVTLSCSQTLNHNVMYWYQQKSSQAPKLLFHYYDKDFNNEADTPDNFQSRRPNTSFCFLDIRSPGLGDTAMYLCATSRGPGEKLFFGSGTQLSVL.